The 21 T cell receptor beta chains below come from one sample, sequenced in a study of OX40 agonist ivuxolimab in advanced cancers. Data came from immunoSEQ multiplex PCR; TCRdb stores just in-frame clones and leaves some out. The repertoire has 65,000 to 80,000 clones, approximately 90% of them found once; the top ten carry roughly 15%. This specimen consisted of CD4+ or CD8+ T cells sorted from blood, obtained in a trial of the OX40 agonist ivuxolimab. These receptors all come from an adult with an advanced solid tumor such as melanoma, head and neck, liver or kidney cancer.

Concerning this clone itself: The junction departs from the called germline gene at one end, perhaps through a read error. V usage is TRBV28 and J usage is TRBJ2-7; D remains unclear. Germline CDR1 reads MDHEN; CDR2 reads SYDVKM. This CDR3 is built from 14 residues. In DNA form, the CDR3 reads TGTGCCAGCACTTTAGCAGGTGGATCTTACGAGCAGTACTTC. Its translation: CASTLAGGSYEQYF.

The genes are TRBV4-3 and TRBJ1-1; D is uncertain. CDR1 LGHNA and CDR2 YSLEER come from the germline V gene. Trimming took off 1 base at V and 0 bases at J, with 6 bases between the two ends. CDR3 length: 14 amino acids. CDR3 residues: CASSQGLLNTEAFF. The CDR3 DNA reads TGCGCCAGCAGCCAAGGACTCTTGAACACTGAAGCTTTCTTT.

V is TRBV7-8 and J is TRBJ2-7; possibly TRBD1 for D (6 bases). Trimming took off 4 bases at V and 3 bases at J, with 22 bases between the two ends. Germline CDR1 and CDR2: SGHVS and FQNEAQ. The CDR3 has 17 residues. CDR3 loop: CASSSYRVMIPLYEQYF. CDR3 nucleotides: TGTGCCAGCAGCTCCTACAGGGTTATGATCCCGCTCTACGAGCAGTACTTC.

The V gene is TRBV28, the J gene TRBJ2-7; D call uncertain. The CDR3 consists of 11 residues. V was clipped by 3 bases and J by 3 bases, with 3 bases between them. The V gene's germline CDR1 is MDHEN and CDR2 SYDVKM. The chain's CDR3 is CASSFYYEQYF. The CDR3 DNA follows: TGTGCCAGCAGTTTTTACTACGAGCAGTACTTC. The variable domain in full, with the rest retrieved from reference TRBV28 and TRBJ2-7, is DVKVTQSSRYLVKRTGEKVFLECVQDMDHENMFWYRQDPGLGLRLIYFSYDVKMKEKGDIPEGYSVSREKKERFSLILESASTNQTSMYLCASSFYYEQYFGPGTRLTVT.

V gene TRBV5-6 combines with J gene TRBJ2-2; the match to TRBD1 covers 8 bases. With V trimmed by 2 bases and J by 6 bases, 6 bases remained unmatched. The germline V gene encodes CDR1 SGHDT and CDR2 YYEEEE. CDR3 length: 15 residues. The DNA for the CDR3 is TGTGCCAGCAGCTTCGCCCAGGGGGCGGCCGGGGAGCTGTTTTTT. This codes for CASSFAQGAAGELFF.

This CDR3 reads CASSLRPENTEAFF. For the CDR3, the DNA is TGTGCCAGCAGCTTGCGCCCGGAGAACACTGAAGCTTTCTTT. The gene calls are TRBV5-6 and TRBJ1-1; no clear D gene. The CDR3 totals 14 residues. Trimming removed 1 base at V and 1 base at J, with 8 bases between. Germline V gene lookup returns CDR1 SGHDT and CDR2 YYEEEE.

The rearrangement links TRBV11-2 to TRBJ1-2; D gene unclear. CDR1 SGHAT and CDR2 FQNNGV come from the germline V gene. This CDR3 contains 13 residues. Trimming removed 5 bases at V and 3 bases at J, with 10 bases between. This CDR3 is CASSGYPDYGYTF. The CDR3 DNA reads as TGTGCCAGCAGCGGGTACCCGGACTATGGCTACACCTTC.

This clone was seen more than once but under ten times. The V and J genes are TRBV5-6 and TRBJ1-1; the D is unclear. This CDR3 is 13 amino acids long. V lost 4 bases and J lost 7, with 14 bases in between. Germline loops: CDR1 SGHDT, CDR2 YYEEEE. DNA for the CDR3: TGTGCCAGCAGCGAGACCCTTCGGGGTGAAGCTTTCTTT. The encoded protein is CASSETLRGEAFF.

J is TRBJ1-3 and V is TRBV7-6; the D gene is possibly TRBD1 (5 bases). Deletions cut 1 base from V and 3 bases from J, with 10 bases between. The V gene's germline CDR1 is SGHVS and CDR2 FNYEAQ. The CDR3 has 15 residues. CDR3: CASSLDPGLGNTIYF. The CDR3 bases are TGTGCCAGCAGCTTAGACCCGGGGCTTGGAAACACCATATATTTT.

J is TRBJ2-5 and V is TRBV5-1; either TRBD1 or TRBD2 may fit D (6 bases each). The V gene's germline CDR1 is SGHRS and CDR2 YFSETQ. Between the trimmed V and J ends, which lost 4 bases and 1 base, there was a span of 20 bases. The CDR3 has 17 amino acids. This chain's CDR3 is CASSLSPNREVQETQYF. CDR3 nucleotide sequence: TGCGCCAGCAGCCTGTCCCCAAACAGGGAGGTCCAAGAGACCCAGTACTTC. Looking up the rest from reference TRBV5-1 and TRBJ2-5 gives the full variable domain: KAGVTQTPRYLIKTRGQQVTLSCSPISGHRSVSWYQQTPGQGLQFLFEYFSETQRNKGNFPGRFSGRQFSNSRSEMNVSTLELGDSALYLCASSLSPNREVQETQYFGPGTRLLVL.

This clone appeared once. The chain uses TRBV5-6 and TRBJ2-7; the match to TRBD2 covers 10 bases. V was clipped by 2 bases and J by 6 bases; unmatched bases: 5. In germline, CDR1 is SGHDT, CDR2 YYEEEE. CDR3 length equals 14 residues. In DNA, the CDR3 is TGTGCCAGCAGCTTCCTGCCTAGCGGGAGCGAGCAGTACTTC. Its protein product is CASSFLPSGSEQYF.

The chain carries TRBV6-6 and TRBJ2-7; TRBD2 matches at 7 bases. CDR1 is MNHNY and CDR2 is SVGAGI in the germline V gene (reference sequence). The CDR3 spans 13 residues. The V segment lost 5 bases and the J segment 5 bases; nucleotides outside the gene matches: 6. In DNA, the CDR3 is TGTGCCAGCAGTACCTGGGGGGGGGACGAGCAGTACTTC. It translates to CASSTWGGDEQYF.

The CDR3: CASSPKAGGGQYEQYF. CDR3 DNA: TGTGCCAGCAGCCCAAAAGCTGGGGGGGGTCAGTACGAGCAGTACTTC. The chain employs TRBV7-6 and TRBJ2-7, with 7 bases aligning to TRBD2. The CDR3 length is 16 residues. Losses at the gene ends were 5 bases for V and 4 bases for J; bases not matched to a gene: 14. Germline CDR1 is SGHVS and CDR2 is FNYEAQ.

The J gene is TRBJ2-5, the V gene TRBV20-1; D unclear. CDR3 length equals 11 residues. CDR1 is DFQATT and CDR2 is SNEGSKA in the germline V gene (reference sequence). V was shortened by 3 bases and J by 2 bases, with 4 bases between the two germline ends. The DNA of the CDR3 is TGCAGTGCTAGTGAACAAGAGACCCAGTACTTC. Translation: CSASEQETQYF.

The CDR3, as DNA: TGCGCCAGCAGCCAACGGCTAGCCTACGAGCAGTACTTC. Protein sequence: CASSQRLAYEQYF. This rearrangement joins TRBV4-1 to TRBJ2-7; D gene uncertain. CDR1 MGHRA and CDR2 YSYEKL come from the germline V gene. Deletions cut 2 bases from V and 2 bases from J, with 7 bases between. The CDR3 is 13 amino acids.

V and J are TRBV12-5 and TRBJ2-3; TRBD2 matches 9 bases. The CDR3 contains 20 residues. V trimming: 6 bases; J trimming: 2 bases; junction bases outside the gene matches: 21. Germline CDR1 and CDR2: LGHNT and FRNRAP. CDR3 DNA: TGTGCTAGTGGCCCCGGTAGTCTCCAGTGGGTAGCGGGAGACACAGATACGCAGTATTTT. Residues: CASGPGSLQWVAGDTDTQYF.

The rearrangement uses TRBV7-9 and TRBJ2-4; D not resolved. Germline loops: CDR1 SEHNR, CDR2 FQNEAQ (reference sequence). The CDR3 is 16 amino acids. Between the trimmed V and J ends, which lost 5 bases and 0 bases, there was a span of 14 bases. DNA for the CDR3: TGTGCCAGCAGCCTGGGCGATAAGATAGCCAAAAACATTCAGTACTTC. This translates into CASSLGDKIAKNIQYF.

This chain joins TRBV7-2 and TRBJ2-3; 8 nucleotides line up with TRBD2. J gave up 8 bases and V 5 bases, and 12 bases lay outside the gene matches. This CDR3 comprises 15 residues. In germline, CDR1 is SGHTA, CDR2 FQGNSA. The CDR3 sequence is CASSPPRSGGVTQYF. CDR3 sequence (DNA): TGTGCCAGCAGCCCCCCGCGGAGCGGGGGAGTTACGCAGTATTTT.

J is TRBJ2-1 and V is TRBV11-2; 9 bases line up with TRBD2. Germline assignment: CDR1 SGHAT and CDR2 FQNNGV. Germline trimming cut 5 bases from V and 8 bases from J; bases unmatched to any gene: 10. This CDR3 region has 15 residues. CDR3 region: CASSSDRGRVYEQFF. The CDR3 DNA sequence: TGTGCCAGCAGCAGCGACCGCGGGAGGGTCTATGAGCAGTTCTTC.

This clone was detected only a few times. This chain joins TRBV28 and TRBJ2-1; D not certain. V was trimmed by 3 bases and J by 10 bases, leaving 13 bases between them. The CDR3 consists of 13 residues. CDR1 is MDHEN and CDR2 is SYDVKM in the germline V gene. CDR3 sequence (DNA): TGTGCCAGCAGTTTCGAAAACGTGGGGGAGCAGTTCTTC. Protein: CASSFENVGEQFF.

The V call is TRBV28, the J call TRBJ2-7; D is possibly TRBD2 (5 bases). Germline V gene sequence: CDR1 MDHEN, CDR2 SYDVKM. This CDR3 has 14 amino acids. Trimming cost V 3 bases and J 3 bases, with 12 bases left between them. CDR3 bases: TGTGCCAGCAGTTTCCGGGGAGCCAACTACGAGCAGTACTTC. Its translation is CASSFRGANYEQYF.